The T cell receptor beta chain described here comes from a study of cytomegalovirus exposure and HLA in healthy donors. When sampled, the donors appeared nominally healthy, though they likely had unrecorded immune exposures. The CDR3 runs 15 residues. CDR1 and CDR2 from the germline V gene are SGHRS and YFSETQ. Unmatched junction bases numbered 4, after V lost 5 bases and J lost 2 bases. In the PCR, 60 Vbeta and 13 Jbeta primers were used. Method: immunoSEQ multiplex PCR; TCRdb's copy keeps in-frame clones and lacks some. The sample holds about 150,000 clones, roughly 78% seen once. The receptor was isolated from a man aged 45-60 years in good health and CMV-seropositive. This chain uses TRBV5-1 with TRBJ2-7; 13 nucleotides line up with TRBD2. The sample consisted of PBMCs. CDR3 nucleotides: TGCGCCAGCAGTCCCGGGACTAGCGGGACCTACGAGCAGTACTTC. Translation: CASSPGTSGTYEQYF.